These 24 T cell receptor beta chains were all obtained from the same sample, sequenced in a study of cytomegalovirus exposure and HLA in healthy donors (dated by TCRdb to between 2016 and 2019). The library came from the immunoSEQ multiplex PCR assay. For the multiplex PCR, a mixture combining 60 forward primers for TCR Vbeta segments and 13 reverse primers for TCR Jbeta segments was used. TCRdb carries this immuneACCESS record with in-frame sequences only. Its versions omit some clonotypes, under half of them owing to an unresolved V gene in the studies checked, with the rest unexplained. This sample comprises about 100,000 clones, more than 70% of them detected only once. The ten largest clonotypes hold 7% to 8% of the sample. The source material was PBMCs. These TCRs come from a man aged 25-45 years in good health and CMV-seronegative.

DNA of the CDR3: TGTGCCTGGAGTGTACTACAGGGTGGTGAAAAACTGTTTTTT. Protein product: CAWSVLQGGEKLFF. This chain uses TRBV30 with TRBJ1-4; a weak D match, TRBD1 (6 bases). Trimming removed 0 bases at V and 7 bases at J, with 12 bases between. Germline CDR1 reads GTSNPN; CDR2 reads SVGIG (reference sequence). This CDR3 has 14 residues.

CDR3 loop: CASSPGADSYTF. The CDR3, as DNA: TGTGCCAGCTCACCTGGGGCAGACAGCTACACCTTC. The chain joins TRBV18 to TRBJ1-2, with D tentatively TRBD1 (5 bases). V lost 3 bases to trimming and J lost 9 bases, with 11 bases between them. The CDR3 sequence is 12 residues long. Per the germline V gene, CDR1 is KGHSH and CDR2 is LQKENI.

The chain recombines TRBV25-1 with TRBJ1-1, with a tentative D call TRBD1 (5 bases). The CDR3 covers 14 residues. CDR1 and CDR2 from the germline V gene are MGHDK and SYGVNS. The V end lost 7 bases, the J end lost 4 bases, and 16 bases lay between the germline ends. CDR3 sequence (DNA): TGTGCCAGCATCCGGGGGGATATAGGCACTGAAGCTTTCTTT. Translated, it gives CASIRGDIGTEAFF.

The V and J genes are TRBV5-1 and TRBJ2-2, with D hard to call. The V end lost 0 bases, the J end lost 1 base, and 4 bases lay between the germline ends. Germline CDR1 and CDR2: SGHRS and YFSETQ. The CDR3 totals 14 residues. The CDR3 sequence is CASSLEQNTGELFF. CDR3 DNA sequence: TGCGCCAGCAGCTTGGAGCAGAACACCGGGGAGCTGTTTTTT. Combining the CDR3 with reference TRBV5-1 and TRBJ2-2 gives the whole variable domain KAGVTQTPRYLIKTRGQQVTLSCSPISGHRSVSWYQQTPGQGLQFLFEYFSETQRNKGNFPGRFSGRQFSNSRSEMNVSTLELGDSALYLCASSLEQNTGELFFGEGSRLTVL.

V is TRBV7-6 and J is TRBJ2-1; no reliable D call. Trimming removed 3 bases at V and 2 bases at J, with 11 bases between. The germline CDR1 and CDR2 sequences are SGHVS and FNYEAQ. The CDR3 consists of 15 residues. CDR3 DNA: TGTGCCAGCAGCTTGGCGGAAGCTCCCTACAATGAGCAGTTCTTC. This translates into CASSLAEAPYNEQFF.

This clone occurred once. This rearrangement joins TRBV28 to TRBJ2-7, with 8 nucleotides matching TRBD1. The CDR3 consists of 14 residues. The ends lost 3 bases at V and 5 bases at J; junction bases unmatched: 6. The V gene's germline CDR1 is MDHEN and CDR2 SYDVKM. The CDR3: CASSFHRGNNEQYF. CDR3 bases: TGTGCCAGCAGTTTCCACAGGGGGAACAACGAGCAGTACTTC. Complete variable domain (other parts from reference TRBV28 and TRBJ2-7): DVKVTQSSRYLVKRTGEKVFLECVQDMDHENMFWYRQDPGLGLRLIYFSYDVKMKEKGDIPEGYSVSREKKERFSLILESASTNQTSMYLCASSFHRGNNEQYFGPGTRLTVT.

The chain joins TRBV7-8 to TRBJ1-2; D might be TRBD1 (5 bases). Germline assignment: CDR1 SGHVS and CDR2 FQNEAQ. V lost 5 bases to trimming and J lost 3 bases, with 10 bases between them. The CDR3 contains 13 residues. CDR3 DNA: TGTGCCAGCAGCCTCGGGACTCACTATGGCTACACCTTC. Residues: CASSLGTHYGYTF.

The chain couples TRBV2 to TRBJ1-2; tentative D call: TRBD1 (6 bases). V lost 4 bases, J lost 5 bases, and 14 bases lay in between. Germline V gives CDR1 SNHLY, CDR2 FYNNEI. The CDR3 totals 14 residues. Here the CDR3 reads CASSAAGAGYGYTF. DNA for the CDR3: TGTGCCAGCAGTGCGGCAGGGGCTGGATATGGCTACACCTTC. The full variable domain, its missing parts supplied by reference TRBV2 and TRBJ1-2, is EPEVTQTPSHQVTQMGQEVILRCVPISNHLYFYWYRQILGQKVEFLVSFYNNEISEKSEIFDDQFSVERPDGSNFTLKIRSTKLEDSAMYFCASSAAGAGYGYTFGSGTRLTVV.

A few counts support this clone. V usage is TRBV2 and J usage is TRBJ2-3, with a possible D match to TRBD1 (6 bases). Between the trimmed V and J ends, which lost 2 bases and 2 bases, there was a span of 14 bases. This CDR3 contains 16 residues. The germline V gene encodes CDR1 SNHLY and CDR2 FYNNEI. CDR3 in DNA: TGTGCCAGCAGTGAAACACAGGGTCGTCTCACAGATACGCAGTATTTT. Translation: CASSETQGRLTDTQYF.

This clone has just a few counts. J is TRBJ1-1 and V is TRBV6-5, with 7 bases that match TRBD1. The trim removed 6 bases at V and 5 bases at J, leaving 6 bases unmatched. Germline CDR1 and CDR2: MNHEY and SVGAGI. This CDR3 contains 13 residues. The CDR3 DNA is TGTGCCAGCAGAGACAGGGACGGGACTGAAGCTTTCTTT. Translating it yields CASRDRDGTEAFF.

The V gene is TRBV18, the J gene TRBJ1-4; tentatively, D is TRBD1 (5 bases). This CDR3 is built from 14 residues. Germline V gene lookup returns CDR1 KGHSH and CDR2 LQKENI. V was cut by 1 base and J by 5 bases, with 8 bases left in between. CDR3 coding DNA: TGTGCCAGCTCACCACTCAAGGGGAATGAAAAACTGTTTTTT. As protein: CASSPLKGNEKLFF.

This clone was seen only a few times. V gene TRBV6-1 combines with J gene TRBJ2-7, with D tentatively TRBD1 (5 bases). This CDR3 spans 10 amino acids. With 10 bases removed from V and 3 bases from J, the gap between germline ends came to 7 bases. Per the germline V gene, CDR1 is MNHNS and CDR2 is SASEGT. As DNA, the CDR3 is TGTGCCACTGACAGCTACGAGCAGTACTTC. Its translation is CATDSYEQYF.

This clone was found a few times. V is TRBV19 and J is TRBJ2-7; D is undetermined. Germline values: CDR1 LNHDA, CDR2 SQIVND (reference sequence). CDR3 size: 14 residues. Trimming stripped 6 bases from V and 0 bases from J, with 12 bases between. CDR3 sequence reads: CASRVAISSYEQYF. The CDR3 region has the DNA TGTGCCAGTAGAGTGGCAATCAGCTCCTACGAGCAGTACTTC.

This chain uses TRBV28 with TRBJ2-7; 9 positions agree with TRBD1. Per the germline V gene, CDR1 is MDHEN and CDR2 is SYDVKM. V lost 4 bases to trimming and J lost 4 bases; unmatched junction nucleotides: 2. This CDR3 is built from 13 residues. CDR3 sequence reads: CASSYRGLYEQYF. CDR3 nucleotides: TGTGCCAGCAGTTACAGGGGGCTTTACGAGCAGTACTTC. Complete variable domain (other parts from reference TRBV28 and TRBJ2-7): DVKVTQSSRYLVKRTGEKVFLECVQDMDHENMFWYRQDPGLGLRLIYFSYDVKMKEKGDIPEGYSVSREKKERFSLILESASTNQTSMYLCASSYRGLYEQYFGPGTRLTVT.

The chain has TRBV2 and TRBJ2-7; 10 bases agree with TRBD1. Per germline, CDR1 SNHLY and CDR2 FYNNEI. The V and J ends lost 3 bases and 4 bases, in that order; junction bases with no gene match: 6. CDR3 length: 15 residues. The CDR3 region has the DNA TGTGCCAGCAGTGAGGGACAGGGGACGAGGTACGAGCAGTACTTC. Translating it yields CASSEGQGTRYEQYF.

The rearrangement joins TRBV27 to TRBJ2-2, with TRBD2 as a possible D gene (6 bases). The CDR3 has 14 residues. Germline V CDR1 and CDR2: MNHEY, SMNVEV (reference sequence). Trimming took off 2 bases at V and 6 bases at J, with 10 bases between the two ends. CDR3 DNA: TGTGCCAGCAGTTTAGGAGGGGCCGCCGGGGAGCTGTTTTTT. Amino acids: CASSLGGAAGELFF.

CDR3 protein: CATTGPSYEQYF. The CDR3 DNA reads as TGTGCCACAACAGGGCCCTCCTACGAGCAGTACTTC. The chain has TRBV6-1 and TRBJ2-7; a possible D gene is TRBD1 (6 bases). Trimming shortened V by 10 bases and J by 0 bases, and 10 bases separated the two germline ends. This CDR3 has 12 residues. Germline CDR1 and CDR2: MNHNS and SASEGT.

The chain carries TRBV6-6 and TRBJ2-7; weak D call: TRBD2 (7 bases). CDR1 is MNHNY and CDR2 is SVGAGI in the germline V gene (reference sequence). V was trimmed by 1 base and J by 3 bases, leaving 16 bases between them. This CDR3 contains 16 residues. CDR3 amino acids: CASSYFGGGVGYEQYF. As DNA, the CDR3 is TGTGCCAGCAGTTACTTTGGAGGGGGGGTTGGCTACGAGCAGTACTTC.

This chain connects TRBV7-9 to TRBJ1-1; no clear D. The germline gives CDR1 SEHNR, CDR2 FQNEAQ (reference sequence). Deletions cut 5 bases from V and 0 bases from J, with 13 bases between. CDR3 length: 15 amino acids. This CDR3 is CASSPPRDLNTEAFF. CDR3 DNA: TGTGCCAGCAGCCCCCCTCGGGATCTGAACACTGAAGCTTTCTTT.

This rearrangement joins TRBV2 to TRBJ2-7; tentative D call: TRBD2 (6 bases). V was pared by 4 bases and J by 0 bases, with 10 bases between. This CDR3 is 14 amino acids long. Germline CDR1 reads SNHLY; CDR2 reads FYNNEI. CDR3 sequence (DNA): TGTGCCAGCAGTGCTTGGAGGGTCTCCTACGAGCAGTACTTC. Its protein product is CASSAWRVSYEQYF.

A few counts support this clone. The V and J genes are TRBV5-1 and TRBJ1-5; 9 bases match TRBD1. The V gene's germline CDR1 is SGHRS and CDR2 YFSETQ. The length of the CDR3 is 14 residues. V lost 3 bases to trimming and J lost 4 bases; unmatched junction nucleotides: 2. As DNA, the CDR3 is TGCGCCAGCAGCTCGGGGACAGGGAATCAGCCCCAGCATTTT. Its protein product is CASSSGTGNQPQHF.

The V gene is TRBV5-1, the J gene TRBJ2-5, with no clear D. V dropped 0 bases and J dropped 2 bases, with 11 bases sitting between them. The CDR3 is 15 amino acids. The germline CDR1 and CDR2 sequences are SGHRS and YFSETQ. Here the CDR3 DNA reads TGCGCCAGCAGCTTGGTAGGCAGGCCACAAGAGACCCAGTACTTC. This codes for CASSLVGRPQETQYF.

CDR3 sequence reads: CASSEGGSSYQPQHF. Written as DNA, the CDR3 is TGTGCCAGCAGTGAGGGGGGGTCTTCTTATCAGCCCCAGCATTTT. V gene TRBV6-1 combines with J gene TRBJ1-5; D may be TRBD1 (5 bases). Germline V gene data show CDR1 as MNHNS and CDR2 as SASEGT. The CDR3 is 15 residues long. Trimming cost V 3 bases and J 5 bases, with 14 bases left between them.

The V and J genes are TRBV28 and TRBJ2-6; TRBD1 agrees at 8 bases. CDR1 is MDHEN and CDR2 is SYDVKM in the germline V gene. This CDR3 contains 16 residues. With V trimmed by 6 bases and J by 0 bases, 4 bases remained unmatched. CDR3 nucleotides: TGTGCCAGCAGACGACAGGGGCCCTCTGGGGCCAACGTCCTGACTTTC. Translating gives CASRRQGPSGANVLTF.